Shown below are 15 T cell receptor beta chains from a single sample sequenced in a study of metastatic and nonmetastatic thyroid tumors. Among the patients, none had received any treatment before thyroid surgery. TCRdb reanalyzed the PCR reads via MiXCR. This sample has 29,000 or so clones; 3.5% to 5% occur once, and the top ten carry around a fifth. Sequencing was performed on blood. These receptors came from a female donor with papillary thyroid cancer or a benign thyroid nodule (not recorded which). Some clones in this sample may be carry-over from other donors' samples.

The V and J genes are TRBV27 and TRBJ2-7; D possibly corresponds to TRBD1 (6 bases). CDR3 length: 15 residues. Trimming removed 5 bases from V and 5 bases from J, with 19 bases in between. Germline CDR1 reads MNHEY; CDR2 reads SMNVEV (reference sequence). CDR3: CASSPTAPTGNEQYF. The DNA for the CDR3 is TGTGCCAGCAGTCCTACTGCCCCCACAGGGAACGAGCAGTACTTC.

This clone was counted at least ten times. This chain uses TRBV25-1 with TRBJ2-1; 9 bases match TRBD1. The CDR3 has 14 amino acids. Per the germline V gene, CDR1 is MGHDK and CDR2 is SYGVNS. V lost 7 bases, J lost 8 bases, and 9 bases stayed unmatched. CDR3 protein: CASTRGTGNDEQFF. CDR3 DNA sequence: TGTGCCAGCACTAGAGGGACAGGGAATGATGAGCAGTTCTTC.

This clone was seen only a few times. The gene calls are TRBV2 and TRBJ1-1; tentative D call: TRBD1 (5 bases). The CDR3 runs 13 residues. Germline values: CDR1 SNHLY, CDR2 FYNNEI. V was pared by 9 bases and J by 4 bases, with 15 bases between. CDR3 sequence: CASGGFEGTEAFF. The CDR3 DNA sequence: TGTGCCAGTGGGGGTTTCGAGGGCACTGAAGCTTTCTTT.

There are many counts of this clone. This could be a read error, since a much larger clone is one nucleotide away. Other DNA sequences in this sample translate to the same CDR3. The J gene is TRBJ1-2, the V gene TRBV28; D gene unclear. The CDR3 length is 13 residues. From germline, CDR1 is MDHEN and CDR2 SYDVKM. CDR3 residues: CASSFRTNYGYTF. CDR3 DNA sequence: TGCGCCAGCAGTTTTCGCACCAACTATGGCTACACCTTC.

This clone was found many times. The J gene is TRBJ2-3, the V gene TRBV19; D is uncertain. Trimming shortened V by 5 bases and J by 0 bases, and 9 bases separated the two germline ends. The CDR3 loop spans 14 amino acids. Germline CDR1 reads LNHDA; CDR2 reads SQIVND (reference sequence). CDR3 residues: CASSAGASTDTQYF. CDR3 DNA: TGTGCCAGTAGTGCAGGAGCTAGCACAGATACGCAGTATTTT.

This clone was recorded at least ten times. CDR3: CASSLYLGVQPQHF. CDR3 coding DNA: TGTGCCAGCAGTTTATATCTGGGGGTGCAGCCCCAGCATTTT. The chain couples TRBV28 to TRBJ1-5; D perhaps matches TRBD1 (5 bases). Trimming removed 1 base from V and 7 bases from J, with 11 bases in between. This CDR3 is 14 amino acids long. Per germline, CDR1 MDHEN and CDR2 SYDVKM.

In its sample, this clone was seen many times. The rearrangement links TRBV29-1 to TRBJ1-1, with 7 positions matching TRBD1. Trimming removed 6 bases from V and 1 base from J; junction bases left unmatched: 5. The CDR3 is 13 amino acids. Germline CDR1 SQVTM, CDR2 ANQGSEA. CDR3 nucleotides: TGCAGCGTGCTACGGACAGGGAACACTGAAGCTTTCTTT. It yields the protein CSVLRTGNTEAFF.

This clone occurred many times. The chain's CDR3 is CASSQVEASHEQFF. The DNA for the CDR3 is TGTGCCAGCAGCCAAGTCGAAGCGTCCCATGAGCAGTTCTTC. The J gene is TRBJ2-1, the V gene TRBV3-1; no clear D. V lost 1 base, J lost 8 bases, and 12 bases lay in between. This CDR3 is built from 14 residues. Germline-derived CDR1 and CDR2 are LGHDT and YNNKEL (reference sequence).

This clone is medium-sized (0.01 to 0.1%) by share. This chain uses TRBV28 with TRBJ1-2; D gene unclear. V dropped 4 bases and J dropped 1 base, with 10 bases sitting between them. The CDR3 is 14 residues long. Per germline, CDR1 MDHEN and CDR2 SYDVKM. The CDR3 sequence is CASSSPGSNYGYTF. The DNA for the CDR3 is TGTGCCAGCAGTTCCCCGGGCAGTAACTATGGCTACACCTTC.

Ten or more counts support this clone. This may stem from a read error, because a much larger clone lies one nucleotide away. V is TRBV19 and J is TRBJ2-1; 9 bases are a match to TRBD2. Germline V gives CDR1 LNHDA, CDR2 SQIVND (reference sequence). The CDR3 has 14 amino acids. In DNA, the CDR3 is TGTGCCGGTAGTAGCGGGAGCATAAGCAATGAGCAGTTCTTC. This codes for CAGSSGSISNEQFF.

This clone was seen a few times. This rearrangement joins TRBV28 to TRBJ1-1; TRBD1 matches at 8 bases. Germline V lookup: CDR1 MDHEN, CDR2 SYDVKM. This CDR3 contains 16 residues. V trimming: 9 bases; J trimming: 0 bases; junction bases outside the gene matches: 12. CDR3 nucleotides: TGTGCCAGGACCCACACCGGGACAGGCATGAACACTGAAGCTTTCTTT. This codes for CARTHTGTGMNTEAFF.

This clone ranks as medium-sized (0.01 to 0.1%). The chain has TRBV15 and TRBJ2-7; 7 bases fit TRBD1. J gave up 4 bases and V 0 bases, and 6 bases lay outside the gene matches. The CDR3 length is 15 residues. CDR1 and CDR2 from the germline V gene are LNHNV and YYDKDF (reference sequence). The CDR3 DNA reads TGTGCCACCAGCAGAGATAGGGGACAGAGTTACGAGCAGTACTTC. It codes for CATSRDRGQSYEQYF.

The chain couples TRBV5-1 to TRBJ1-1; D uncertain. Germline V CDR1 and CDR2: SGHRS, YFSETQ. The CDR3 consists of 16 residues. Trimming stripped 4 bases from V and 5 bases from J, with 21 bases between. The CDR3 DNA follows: TGCGCCAGCAGCCCTTCCGCCACGTTGGTTGGAACTGAAGCTTTCTTT. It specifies CASSPSATLVGTEAFF.

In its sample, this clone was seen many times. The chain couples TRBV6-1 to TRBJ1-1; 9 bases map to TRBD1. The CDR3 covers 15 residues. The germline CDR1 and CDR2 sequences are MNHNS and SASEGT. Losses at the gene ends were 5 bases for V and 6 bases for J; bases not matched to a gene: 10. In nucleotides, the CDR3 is TGTGCCAGCAGTTCGCCGACAGGGGGGAAGCCTGAAGCTTTCTTT. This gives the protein CASSSPTGGKPEAFF.

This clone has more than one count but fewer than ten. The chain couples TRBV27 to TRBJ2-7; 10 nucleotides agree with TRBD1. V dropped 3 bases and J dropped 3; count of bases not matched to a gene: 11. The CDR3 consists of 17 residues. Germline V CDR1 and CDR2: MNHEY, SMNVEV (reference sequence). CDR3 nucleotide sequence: TGTGCCAGCAGTTTGGCGACAGGGGGCAAGATGGACTACGAGCAGTACTTC. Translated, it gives CASSLATGGKMDYEQYF.